The present TCR beta chain was sequenced within a study of CD8 T cells in ankylosing spondylitis. For this clonotype: What it recognizes is unknown.

Quantitative 5'-RACE with molecular barcodes produced the TCR beta libraries. Each CDR3 protein is one row after TCRdb ran MiXCR on the 5' RACE reads. The sample holds some 37,000 distinct CDR3 sequences, 11% seen once. Notes on the study in general: Blood from ankylosing spondylitis patients appeared to carry a characteristic roughly eight-variant TCR beta motif. Peripheral blood samples showed relatively rare disease-linked clones, and these clones were CD8+.

V was clipped by 3 bases and J by 5 bases; unmatched bases: 10. The CDR3 runs 14 residues. The germline V gene has CDR1 DFQATT and CDR2 SNEGSKA (reference sequence). Sequenced sample: synovial fluid, either unsorted or a sorted T cell fraction (not recorded which). This TCR came from a male donor with ankylosing spondylitis. V and J are TRBV20-1 and TRBJ2-7; 7 nucleotides line up with TRBD2. CDR3 residues: CSARGRAGWNEQYF. For the CDR3, the DNA is TGCAGTGCTAGGGGGAGGGCCGGATGGAACGAGCAGTACTTC.